This T cell receptor (beta chain) is drawn from a study of blood T cell repertoires in COVID-19 (dated by TCRdb to 2019 to 2021). Broadly, across the study: Collaborator samples came from the United States, Italy and Spain and covered acute and convalescent phases of COVID-19. Where available, HLA class I and class II types were obtained from metadata supplied by the sample provider rather than from assay-based typing. Nearly every sample came with metadata listing a de-identified subject ID, COVID-19 status, age in years and sex. Subjects who had been exposed to COVID-19, were actively infected with it, or had recovered from it provided the deeply sampled blood TCRbeta repertoires that made up the dataset. Samples were obtained from the ongoing ImmuneRACE study (first 160 participants) and from 1,254 subjects provided by 6 global collaborators. The material from the prospective study consisted of cDNA or gDNA derived from T cells, B-cell-depleted T cells, or PBMCs. The repertoires were released in a freely available public database meant as a resource for research on the immune response to SARS-CoV-2.

A word on this clone: What this receptor recognizes is not known. Within one base of it there is no much larger clone, and no base qualities were kept.

Study-level results and caveats: Clinical and demographic metadata were provided uncurated, with the amount varying by source and participant.

In the prospective study, participants were about 18 to 100 years old, resided in 25 or so geographic areas of the United States, and were enrolled through a virtual design. To assign participants to cohorts, the prospective study relied on clinical history that participants themselves reported in a screening survey and a study questionnaire. Each participant in the prospective study had whole blood, serum and a nasopharyngeal or oropharyngeal swab collected by mobile phlebotomists. Participants in the prospective study had the option to provide additional blood draws and questionnaires over a 2-month period. Before DNA extraction, prospective study blood samples were shipped either frozen or at room temperature. The immunoSEQ Assay, a bias-controlled multiplex PCR, was used to amplify TCRbeta CDR3 regions from genomic DNA. Per the source publication's procedure: The number of nucleated cells in each sample was estimated from the amplification of reference gene primers within the assay. To quantify the absolute abundance of each unique TCRbeta CDR3 rearrangement, sequence reads were collapsed and filtered. For each sample, productive Simpson clonality was calculated as the square root of Simpson's diversity index over productive rearrangements. TCRdb's version of the immuneACCESS table is confined to in-frame rearrangements and falls short of the full clone set. An unresolved V gene accounts for under half of the shortfall where checked; the remainder is of unknown origin. V, J and clone size were drawn from that table, and D and trimming were deduced from the DNA. The sample yields about 140,000 clones; roughly 80% were counted once. 4.5% to 7% of the sample is held by the ten biggest clonotypes.

V loses 4 bases of germline sequence and J loses 10 bases, and the interval between the two ends is 19 bases. There are 14 amino acids in the CDR3, from cysteine to phenylalanine inclusive. Of all the DNA, just the CDR3 is kept, 42 bases in frame from base 1. The germline V gene encodes CDR1 SGHTA and CDR2 FQGNSA. The clonotype was recovered from a man aged 40-50 years with acute COVID-19. Rearrangement joined TRBV7-2 to TRBJ1-1; the D segment cannot be called with confidence. Sequencing was done on a sample of PBMCs or T cells enriched from blood (not recorded which). Read as DNA, the sequence is TGTGCCAGCAGCTCACTAACCTCGGTGGGTAGAGCTTTCTTT. This encodes CASSSLTSVGRAFF.